The 9 T cell receptor beta chains below come from one sample, sequenced in a study of blood T cell repertoires in COVID-19. The repertoire was sequenced with immunoSEQ multiplex PCR; TCRdb's copy has only in-frame clones and lacks some. The sample lists tens of thousands of clones; 82% were seen once. The sequenced sample consisted of peripheral blood. All receptors come from a human donor with acute or convalescent COVID-19. The donor label of this sample is uncertain.

This chain links TRBV11-2 with TRBJ1-1; 7 bases agree with TRBD1. V was pared by 1 base and J by 8 bases, with 7 bases of the junction left unmatched. Germline V gene lookup returns CDR1 SGHAT and CDR2 FQNNGV. There are 14 residues in the CDR3. CDR3 residues: CASSLVAGGLEAFF. The CDR3 DNA is TGTGCCAGCAGCTTAGTGGCAGGGGGTTTGGAAGCTTTCTTT.

The rearrangement joins TRBV30 to TRBJ1-2; D is undetermined. The CDR3 covers 10 residues. Germline values: CDR1 GTSNPN, CDR2 SVGIG (reference sequence). Trimming took 3 bases from V and 7 from J, leaving 6 bases between them. CDR3 DNA sequence: TGTGCCTGGAGGGACTTTGGCTACACCTTC. Its translation: CAWRDFGYTF.

J is TRBJ2-5 and V is TRBV7-9, with 7 nucleotides matching TRBD2. This CDR3 is 14 amino acids long. Germline CDR1 reads SEHNR; CDR2 reads FQNEAQ (reference sequence). Trimming took 3 bases from V and 3 from J; bases not matched to a gene: 4. The CDR3 nucleotides read TGTGCCAGCAGCTTTTCCAGCGGGAAAGAGACCCAGTACTTC. Residues: CASSFSSGKETQYF.

The chain couples TRBV18 to TRBJ2-2; TRBD2 might be the D (5 bases). The length of the CDR3 is 14 residues. The germline CDR1 and CDR2 sequences are KGHSH and LQKENI. V shed 3 bases and J shed 5 bases, with 10 bases lying between them. CDR3 sequence reads: CASSPGVSTGELFF. CDR3 in DNA: TGTGCCAGCTCACCCGGGGTTTCTACCGGGGAGCTGTTTTTT.

The chain joins TRBV6-2 or TRBV6-3 to TRBJ1-1; D might be TRBD1 (5 bases). Germline-derived CDR1 and CDR2 are MNHEY and SVGEGT. The V end was cut by 2 bases, the J end by 0 bases, with 16 bases between. The CDR3 runs 17 residues. The CDR3 DNA follows: TGTGCCAGCAGTTACCAGGGATCTCCCCCTATGAACACTGAAGCTTTCTTT. It yields the protein CASSYQGSPPMNTEAFF.

This chain connects TRBV6-5 to TRBJ2-2; 9 bases are shared with TRBD1. CDR1 is MNHEY, CDR2 SVGAGI, per germline. This CDR3 region has 15 residues. V lost 6 bases, J lost 5 bases, and 7 bases stayed unmatched. The CDR3 nucleotides read TGTGCCAGCAGGGATACAGGGGGCGCGACCGGGGAGCTGTTTTTT. It encodes CASRDTGGATGELFF.

The chain links TRBV19 to TRBJ2-5, with 7 bases aligning to TRBD2. J gave up 2 bases and V 3 bases, and 6 bases lay outside the gene matches. This CDR3 region has 15 residues. Germline assignment: CDR1 LNHDA and CDR2 SQIVND (reference sequence). The CDR3 reads CASSIGAGTQETQYF. The CDR3 DNA follows: TGTGCCAGTAGTATTGGAGCGGGGACGCAAGAGACCCAGTACTTC.

By proportion, this clone is medium-sized. The same CDR3 can be traced to other DNA sequences in this sample. The genes are TRBV7-3 and TRBJ1-2; unclear D gene. The CDR3 sequence is 15 residues long. Trimming removed 5 bases at V and 8 bases at J, with 21 bases between. From germline, CDR1 is SGHTA and CDR2 FQGTGA. The CDR3 is CASSPMGGTTEGYTF. The CDR3 region has the DNA TGTGCCAGCAGCCCGATGGGAGGAACAACGGAGGGCTACACCTTC.

This clone was picked up a small number of times. The chain is built from TRBV2 and TRBJ1-3; D may be TRBD1 (5 bases). The CDR3 runs 13 residues. Trimming pared 7 bases from V and 2 bases from J, leaving 9 bases between. CDR1 is SNHLY, CDR2 FYNNEI, per germline. CDR3 nucleotide sequence: TGTGCCAGCAACCGCAGGGCTGGAAACACCATATATTTT. Encoded protein: CASNRRAGNTIYF.